These 22 T cell receptor beta chains were sequenced from one sample in a study of shared clonotypes between healthy human individuals. Only in-frame clones appear in the TCRdb table, and some are missing; sequencing was by immunoSEQ multiplex PCR. In the table there are more than 2 million clones, almost 96% of which are singletons. The sample consisted of naive CD4+ T cells sorted from blood. Subset here: CD45RA+ positively selected. These receptors came from a man younger than 35 in good health.

This clone was counted a few times. The chain employs TRBV7-9 and TRBJ2-7; D gene unclear. The CDR3 is made up of 11 amino acids. Trimming removed 3 bases at V and 7 bases at J, with 7 bases between. CDR1 is SEHNR, CDR2 FQNEAQ, per germline (reference sequence). CDR3 residues: CASSFEWEQYF. The DNA for the CDR3 is TGTGCCAGCAGCTTTGAGTGGGAGCAGTACTTC.

This clone occurred once. The sample holds other DNA sequences that translate to the same CDR3. The chain has TRBV30 and TRBJ1-4; TRBD1 matches 7 bases. V shed 2 bases, J shed 5 bases, and the junction held 2 bases outside the gene matches. The CDR3 length is 13 residues. Germline assignment: CDR1 GTSNPN and CDR2 SVGIG (reference sequence). The CDR3 sequence: CAWSPQGNEKLFF. The CDR3 bases are TGTGCCTGGAGTCCACAGGGGAATGAAAAACTGTTTTTT.

As to this clone: The sample contains more than one DNA sequence encoding this CDR3. The V call is TRBV7-9, the J call TRBJ2-7; D is ambiguous. Looked up from germline, CDR1 is SEHNR and CDR2 is FQNEAQ (reference sequence). The CDR3 covers 12 residues. The ends were cut back, 5 bases at V and 4 bases at J, with 9 bases in the middle. CDR3 DNA: TGTGCCAGCAGCCGAACCGTATACGAGCAGTACTTC. Protein: CASSRTVYEQYF. Together with reference TRBV7-9 and TRBJ2-7, the CDR3 gives the full variable domain: DTGVSQNPRHKITKRGQNVTFRCDPISEHNRLYWYRQTLGQGPEFLTYFQNEAQLEKSRLLSDRFSAERPKGSFSTLEIQRTEQGDSAMYLCASSRTVYEQYFGPGTRLTVT.

This rearrangement joins TRBV6-1 to TRBJ1-2; maybe TRBD1 (6 bases). Looked up from germline, CDR1 is MNHNS and CDR2 is SASEGT. V was trimmed by 1 base and J by 8 bases, leaving 11 bases between them. The CDR3 runs to 13 residues. The CDR3, as DNA: TGTGCCAGCAGTGAAGTACAGGGCCGGGGCTACACCTTC. This codes for CASSEVQGRGYTF.

The chain recombines TRBV27 with TRBJ1-6; D unclear. Trimming removed 5 bases from V and 9 bases from J, with 8 bases in between. The CDR3 contains 12 residues. The germline V gene has CDR1 MNHEY and CDR2 SMNVEV (reference sequence). The CDR3 loop reads CASSPPASPLHF. For the CDR3, the DNA is TGTGCCAGCAGTCCGCCGGCTTCACCCCTCCACTTT.

The chain joins TRBV10-3 to TRBJ1-3, with TRBD1 as a possible D gene (6 bases). V was cut by 10 bases and J by 8 bases, with 15 bases left in between. The CDR3 has 12 residues. CDR1 is ENHRY, CDR2 SYGVKD, per germline. CDR3 sequence: CATRDNWDTIYF. CDR3 DNA: TGTGCCACCCGGGACAACTGGGACACCATATATTTT.

The chain carries TRBV6-5 and TRBJ2-7, with 10 nucleotides matching TRBD2. This CDR3 contains 13 residues. Germline V gives CDR1 MNHEY, CDR2 SVGAGI. V was pared by 8 bases and J by 4 bases, with 5 bases of the junction left unmatched. Written as DNA, the CDR3 is TGTGCCAGCTCGGGTAGCGGGAGGTACGAGCAGTACTTC. It specifies CASSGSGRYEQYF.

The chain uses TRBV9 and TRBJ2-3; D is undetermined. V was shortened by 4 bases and J by 1 base, with 13 bases between the two germline ends. Germline CDR1 is SGDLS and CDR2 is YYNGEE. This CDR3 has 15 amino acids. DNA of the CDR3: TGTGCCAGCAGCCCCCATCTTGGGGGCACAGATACGCAGTATTTT. Its translation: CASSPHLGGTDTQYF.

J is TRBJ2-7 and V is TRBV28; 9 bases agree with TRBD1. Germline assignment: CDR1 MDHEN and CDR2 SYDVKM. This CDR3 contains 15 residues. J gave up 7 bases and V 4 bases, and 11 bases lay outside the gene matches. CDR3: CASSSTGTGYREQYF. In nucleotides, the CDR3 is TGTGCCAGCAGTTCAACCGGGACAGGGTATAGGGAGCAGTACTTC.

DNA of the CDR3: TGTGCCAGCAGCCAGACCATGAACACTGAAGCTTTCTTT. This codes for CASSQTMNTEAFF. This chain links TRBV6-4 with TRBJ1-1; D uncertain. The CDR3 has 13 residues. CDR1 and CDR2 from the germline V gene are MRHNA and SNTAGT. V dropped 6 bases and J dropped 0 bases, with 8 bases sitting between them.

The chain links TRBV18 to TRBJ1-1; the D is unclear. V shed 2 bases and J shed 1 base, with 14 bases lying between them. The germline CDR1 and CDR2 sequences are KGHSH and LQKENI. The CDR3 loop spans 16 amino acids. CDR3 bases: TGTGCCAGCTCACCAAGGGAGGGTCGGTCGAACACTGAAGCTTTCTTT. This gives the protein CASSPREGRSNTEAFF.

Comment on this clone: Other DNA sequences of this sample code for an identical CDR3. V usage is TRBV30 and J usage is TRBJ1-5; 10 bases line up with TRBD1. The CDR3 is 14 residues long. The J segment lost 3 bases and the V segment lost 4 bases, leaving 3 bases of the junction unmatched. Germline lookup yields CDR1 GTSNPN and CDR2 SVGIG (reference sequence). The DNA of the CDR3 is TGTGCCTGGACCGGGACAGGGGCCAATCAGCCCCAGCATTTT. Its protein is CAWTGTGANQPQHF.

Remarks on this clone: In the same sample, other DNA sequences code for this CDR3. The chain links TRBV30 to TRBJ1-5; no firm D call. With 2 bases removed from V and 4 bases from J, the gap between germline ends came to 9 bases. The germline V gene encodes CDR1 GTSNPN and CDR2 SVGIG (reference sequence). The CDR3 is made up of 13 amino acids. CDR3 sequence reads: CAWSSGGNQPQHF. Written as DNA, the CDR3 is TGTGCCTGGAGTTCAGGAGGGAATCAGCCCCAGCATTTT.

The gene calls are TRBV2 and TRBJ2-7; 8 nucleotides line up with TRBD1. J gave up 5 bases and V 5 bases, and 2 bases lay outside the gene matches. The CDR3 length is 12 residues. Germline assignment: CDR1 SNHLY and CDR2 FYNNEI. The CDR3 DNA is TGTGCCAGCAGTCGGACAGGGAACGAGCAGTACTTC. This codes for CASSRTGNEQYF.

V usage is TRBV4-3 and J usage is TRBJ2-7; TRBD2 aligns across 15 bases. CDR1 and CDR2 (germline): LGHNA, YSLEER. The ends lost 0 bases at V and 4 bases at J; junction bases unmatched: 10. The CDR3 runs 19 residues. CDR3 in amino acids: CASSQDWGGTSGRSYEQYF. The CDR3, as DNA: TGCGCCAGCAGCCAAGATTGGGGTGGGACTAGCGGGAGGTCTTACGAGCAGTACTTC.

This clone was seen just once. An end of the junction does not agree with germline; a read error may underlie this. This sequence joins TRBV18 and TRBJ1-5, with 7 nucleotides matching TRBD1. Germline lookup yields CDR1 KGHSH and CDR2 LQKENI. This CDR3 is built from 17 residues. CDR3 protein: CASSPRLGTEANQPQHF. CDR3 nucleotide sequence: TGTGCCAGCTCTCCACGCCTCGGGACAGAGGCGAATCAGCCCCAGCATTTT.

The rearrangement joins TRBV11-3 to TRBJ2-3; 15 bases are a match to TRBD2. The CDR3 contains 17 residues. Trimming cost V 4 bases and J 1 base; bases outside gene matches: 3. Germline assignment: CDR1 SGHNT and CDR2 YENEEA. The CDR3 nucleotides are TGTGCCAGCAGCTGGACTAGCGGGAGGGCCGGCACAGATACGCAGTATTTT. Protein product: CASSWTSGRAGTDTQYF. Full variable domain (rest looked up from reference TRBV11-3 and TRBJ2-3): EAGVVQSPRYKIIEKKQPVAFWCNPISGHNTLYWYLQNLGQGPELLIRYENEEAVDDSQLPKDRFSAERLKGVDSTLKIQPAELGDSAVYLCASSWTSGRAGTDTQYFGPGTRLTVL.

J is TRBJ1-6 and V is TRBV28; 7 bases fit TRBD1. The CDR3 consists of 14 residues. V trimming: 4 bases; J trimming: 9 bases; junction bases outside the gene matches: 6. Germline assignment: CDR1 MDHEN and CDR2 SYDVKM. CDR3 nucleotide sequence: TGTGCCAGCAGTTCGGGACAGTTGATTTCACCCCTCCACTTT. It translates to CASSSGQLISPLHF.

The V and J genes are TRBV28 and TRBJ1-2; D is undetermined. Germline lookup yields CDR1 MDHEN and CDR2 SYDVKM. V lost 8 bases and J lost 6, with 13 bases in between. This CDR3 has 12 amino acids. This chain's CDR3 is CASSKELDGYTF. The CDR3 nucleotides are TGTGCCAGCTCGAAGGAATTAGATGGCTACACCTTC.

The rearrangement links TRBV14 to TRBJ2-5; D unclear. CDR3 size: 12 residues. Germline lookup yields CDR1 SGHDN and CDR2 FVKESK. Trimming shortened V by 4 bases and J by 2 bases, and 5 bases separated the two germline ends. CDR3 coding DNA: TGTGCCAGCAGCCGGGTGCAAGAGACCCAGTACTTC. Translating it yields CASSRVQETQYF.

In DNA form, the CDR3 reads TGTGCCACCTCCGGGACTAGTGACACCTACGAGCAGTACTTC. Translation gives CATSGTSDTYEQYF. The chain recombines TRBV6-5 with TRBJ2-7; 8 bases fit TRBD2. The V gene end was trimmed by 10 bases and the J gene end by 2 bases; junction bases not matched to a gene: 10. The CDR3 contains 14 residues. Germline-derived CDR1 and CDR2 are MNHEY and SVGAGI.

The gene calls are TRBV14 and TRBJ2-2; D is undetermined. Germline V lookup: CDR1 SGHDN, CDR2 FVKESK. Trimming took 3 bases from V and 6 from J, leaving 14 bases between them. This CDR3 is built from 15 residues. The CDR3 spells CASSQRSQLAGELFF. For the CDR3, the DNA is TGTGCCAGCAGCCAGAGGTCACAGTTGGCCGGGGAGCTGTTTTTT.